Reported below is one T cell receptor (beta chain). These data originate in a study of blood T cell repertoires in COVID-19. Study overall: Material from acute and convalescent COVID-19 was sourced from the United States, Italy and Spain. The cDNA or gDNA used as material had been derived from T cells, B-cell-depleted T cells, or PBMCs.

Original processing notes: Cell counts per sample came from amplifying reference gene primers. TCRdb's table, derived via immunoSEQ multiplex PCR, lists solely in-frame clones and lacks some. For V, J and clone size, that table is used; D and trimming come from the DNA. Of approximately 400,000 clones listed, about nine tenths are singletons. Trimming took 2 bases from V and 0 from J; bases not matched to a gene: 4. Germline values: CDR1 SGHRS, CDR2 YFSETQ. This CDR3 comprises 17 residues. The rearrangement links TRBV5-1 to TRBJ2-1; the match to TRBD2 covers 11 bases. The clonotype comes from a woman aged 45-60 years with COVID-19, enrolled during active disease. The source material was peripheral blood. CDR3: CASSLLLAGDSYNEQFF. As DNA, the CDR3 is TGCGCCAGCAGCTTACTACTAGCGGGGGACTCCTACAATGAGCAGTTCTTC.